One T cell receptor beta chain is described in this entry. Its target is unknown. This specimen belongs to a study of a mutant IDH1 vaccine in newly diagnosed glioma. Looking at the study overall: Initiation of the vaccine course occurred 4-6 weeks after radiotherapy alone, or alongside temozolomide cycles. Of treated patients, approximately 60% were men and 37.5% women, averaging roughly 42 years. Receipt of radiotherapy, temozolomide, or both preceded the study, and most received both.

The time point is: week 23, last vaccination. A single vaccine dose contained 300 ug of mutant IDH1 20-mer peptide, and topical imiquimod was used with it. CDR3 size: 13 residues. CDR1 is SEHNR and CDR2 is FQNEAQ in the germline V gene (reference sequence). V lost 5 bases, J lost 0 bases, and 8 bases lay in between. General study results and limits: The vaccine induced immune responses, and these occurred in more than 80% of patients.

TCRdb keeps only in-frame clones here, not all; method: immunoSEQ multiplex PCR. The table has over 45,000 clones, 80% seen once. The V and J genes are TRBV7-9 and TRBJ2-7, with a weak D call TRBD2 (5 bases). Sequencing used PBMCs, obtained from a glioma patient whose treatment included an IDH1 peptide vaccine. The receptor comes from a middle-aged man with glioma. CDR3 amino acids: CASSLGLSYEQYF. CDR3 DNA: TGTGCCAGCAGCCTCGGACTCTCCTACGAGCAGTACTTC.